Listed below are T cell receptor beta chains from one sample, sequenced in a study of CD8+ T cells in alopecia areata. Assay: immunoSEQ multiplex PCR; the TCRdb copy retains only in-frame clones and omits some. The sample has 120,000 or so clones; 47% are singletons. The source material was NKG2D-low CD8+ T cells sorted from blood. All receptors come from a human donor with alopecia areata. Each CDR3 is given with its conserved first and last residue. Each record gives: clone size, D gene, V gene, J gene, CDR3 DNA, CDR3 protein. D genes are given only for firm matches. Not every row has a clone size; where given, it reads once, few, many or a size class.

clone size: -
D gene: -
V gene: TRBV23-1
J gene: TRBJ2-6
CDR3 DNA: TGCGCCAGCAGTCATTCCCCTAGCTCTGGGGCCAACGTCCTGACTTTC
CDR3 protein: CASSHSPSSGANVLTF

clone size: -
D gene: -
V gene: TRBV28
J gene: TRBJ2-7
CDR3 DNA: TGTGCCAGCATGGGCTCCTTCTACGAGCAGTACTTC
CDR3 protein: CASMGSFYEQYF

clone size: -
D gene: TRBD1
V gene: TRBV9
J gene: TRBJ2-7
CDR3 DNA: TGTGCCAGCAGCGTAGTGACAGGGGGCACTATCGCCTACGAGCAGTACTTC
CDR3 protein: CASSVVTGGTIAYEQYF

clone size: -
D gene: TRBD1
V gene: TRBV27
J gene: TRBJ2-1
CDR3 DNA: TGTGCCAGCAGGGCCCGGGACAGTTACAATGAGCAGTTCTTC
CDR3 protein: CASRARDSYNEQFF

clone size: few
D gene: -
V gene: TRBV29-1
J gene: TRBJ1-1
CDR3 DNA: TGCAGCGTGGCACTCATGAACACTGAAGCTTTCTTT
CDR3 protein: CSVALMNTEAFF

clone size: -
D gene: -
V gene: TRBV29-1
J gene: TRBJ2-7
CDR3 DNA: TGCAGCGTTGGTTCAGGGAAAACCTACGAGCAGTACTTC
CDR3 protein: CSVGSGKTYEQYF

clone size: few
D gene: -
V gene: TRBV29-1
J gene: TRBJ2-7
CDR3 DNA: TGCAGCGTTGAAGACGGGGACACCCTAATTGCGGGGGAGCAGTACTTC
CDR3 protein: CSVEDGDTLIAGEQYF

clone size: -
D gene: -
V gene: TRBV4-1
J gene: TRBJ2-1
CDR3 DNA: TGCGCCAGCAGCCAACCGGGGAACAATGAGCAGTTCTTC
CDR3 protein: CASSQPGNNEQFF

clone size: -
D gene: -
V gene: TRBV7-2
J gene: TRBJ2-3
CDR3 DNA: TGTGCCAGCAGCTTATGGGCAGATACGCAGTATTTT
CDR3 protein: CASSLWADTQYF

clone size: -
D gene: -
V gene: TRBV11-2
J gene: TRBJ2-4
CDR3 DNA: TGTGCCAGCAGCAATCCCGGGGGATTTGCGGCCATTCAGTACTTC
CDR3 protein: CASSNPGGFAAIQYF

clone size: few
D gene: -
V gene: TRBV29-1
J gene: TRBJ2-1
CDR3 DNA: TGCAGCGTTGGGGGCGGGGCGGGGGAGCAGTTCTTC
CDR3 protein: CSVGGGAGEQFF

clone size: few
D gene: -
V gene: TRBV19
J gene: TRBJ2-5
CDR3 DNA: TGTGCCAGTAGTTATGGGCCCACCCAAGAGACCCAGTACTTC
CDR3 protein: CASSYGPTQETQYF

clone size: -
D gene: TRBD2
V gene: TRBV4-3
J gene: TRBJ2-1
CDR3 DNA: TGCGCCAGCAGCCTAGCGGGAGCGGGGGACAATGAGCAGTTCTTC
CDR3 protein: CASSLAGAGDNEQFF

clone size: -
D gene: -
V gene: TRBV29-1
J gene: TRBJ2-5
CDR3 DNA: TGCAGCGTGTATCCCCTACGGGCCCCCCAAGAGACCCAGTACTTC
CDR3 protein: CSVYPLRAPQETQYF

clone size: once
D gene: -
V gene: TRBV29-1
J gene: TRBJ2-1
CDR3 DNA: TGCAGCGTTGAAACTTCCGGACTTACCAATGAGCAGTTCTTC
CDR3 protein: CSVETSGLTNEQFF

clone size: -
D gene: -
V gene: TRBV27
J gene: TRBJ1-2
CDR3 DNA: TGTGCCAGCAGTTTAGTCGGGGACTATGGCTACACCTTC
CDR3 protein: CASSLVGDYGYTF

clone size: -
D gene: -
V gene: TRBV30
J gene: TRBJ2-5
CDR3 DNA: TGTGCCTGGGGAAAGGACGAAGAGACCCAGTACTTC
CDR3 protein: CAWGKDEETQYF

clone size: -
D gene: -
V gene: TRBV29-1
J gene: TRBJ2-3
CDR3 DNA: TGCAGCGTTGAGGGGGGCTTCACAGATACGCAGTATTTT
CDR3 protein: CSVEGGFTDTQYF

clone size: -
D gene: -
V gene: TRBV29-1
J gene: TRBJ2-2
CDR3 DNA: TGCAGCGTTGAAATAGGGACTTCGAACACCGGGGAGCTGTTTTTT
CDR3 protein: CSVEIGTSNTGELFF

clone size: -
D gene: -
V gene: TRBV7-2
J gene: TRBJ2-7
CDR3 DNA: TGTGCCAGCAGCCCAGGGGTAGGTGCCTACGAGCAGTACTTC
CDR3 protein: CASSPGVGAYEQYF

clone size: -
D gene: TRBD2
V gene: TRBV30
J gene: TRBJ2-7
CDR3 DNA: TGTGCCTGGAGTTCTTCGAGCGGGAACGAGCAGTACTTC
CDR3 protein: CAWSSSSGNEQYF

clone size: -
D gene: -
V gene: TRBV6-5
J gene: TRBJ2-5
CDR3 DNA: TGTGCCAGCAGTTCAGAGGCCGGGGCGGAGACCCAGTACTTC
CDR3 protein: CASSSEAGAETQYF

clone size: few
D gene: -
V gene: TRBV2
J gene: TRBJ2-3
CDR3 DNA: TGTGCCAGCAAAGGTCCGAACACAGATACGCAGTATTTT
CDR3 protein: CASKGPNTDTQYF

clone size: few
D gene: -
V gene: TRBV7-9
J gene: TRBJ1-1
CDR3 DNA: TGTGCCAGCAGCCCTGGGCCAGAAGAAGCTTTCTTT
CDR3 protein: CASSPGPEEAFF

clone size: few
D gene: TRBD2
V gene: TRBV29-1
J gene: TRBJ2-1
CDR3 DNA: TGCAGCGTTGCCGGGCTAGCGGGGGGAAATGAGCAGTTCTTC
CDR3 protein: CSVAGLAGGNEQFF

clone size: -
D gene: -
V gene: TRBV30
J gene: TRBJ2-7
CDR3 DNA: TGTGCCTCCGGGGAAACCTACGAGCAGTACTTC
CDR3 protein: CASGETYEQYF

clone size: few
D gene: TRBD1
V gene: TRBV25-1
J gene: TRBJ2-6
CDR3 DNA: TGTGCCAGGACAGGGCATAGCCACTCTGGGGCCAACGTCCTGACTTTC
CDR3 protein: CARTGHSHSGANVLTF

clone size: -
D gene: -
V gene: TRBV6-5
J gene: TRBJ2-1
CDR3 DNA: TGTGCCAGCACCCCCTCCGGGACTCCCAATGAGCAGTTCTTC
CDR3 protein: CASTPSGTPNEQFF

clone size: -
D gene: -
V gene: TRBV30
J gene: TRBJ2-7
CDR3 DNA: TGTGCCTGGGGGAGTTCCTACGAGCAGTACTTC
CDR3 protein: CAWGSSYEQYF

clone size: -
D gene: -
V gene: TRBV30
J gene: TRBJ2-7
CDR3 DNA: TGTGCCTGGAGTGTGGGGAATACCTACGAGCAGTACTTC
CDR3 protein: CAWSVGNTYEQYF

clone size: -
D gene: -
V gene: TRBV4-1
J gene: TRBJ1-5
CDR3 DNA: TGCGCCAGCAGCCCCCGGGGAAATAGCAATCAGCCCCAGCATTTT
CDR3 protein: CASSPRGNSNQPQHF

clone size: -
D gene: -
V gene: TRBV30
J gene: TRBJ1-2
CDR3 DNA: TGTGCCTGGAGTGTCGGGGGCGCCTATGGCTACACCTTC
CDR3 protein: CAWSVGGAYGYTF

clone size: -
D gene: -
V gene: TRBV7-3
J gene: TRBJ2-5
CDR3 DNA: TGTGCCAGCAGCTTAACCGGAGGGATACAAGAGACCCAGTACTTC
CDR3 protein: CASSLTGGIQETQYF

clone size: few
D gene: -
V gene: TRBV4-3
J gene: TRBJ2-3
CDR3 DNA: TGCGCCAGCAGCCAAGACGGGGATACGCAGTATTTT
CDR3 protein: CASSQDGDTQYF

clone size: -
D gene: -
V gene: TRBV28
J gene: TRBJ2-7
CDR3 DNA: TGTGCCACGATGACAACCGAGCAGTACTTC
CDR3 protein: CATMTTEQYF

clone size: -
D gene: TRBD2
V gene: TRBV29-1
J gene: TRBJ2-7
CDR3 DNA: TGCAGCGTGGGTGACAGCGGGGAAGGACTCGAGCAGTACTTC
CDR3 protein: CSVGDSGEGLEQYF

clone size: -
D gene: -
V gene: TRBV5-1
J gene: TRBJ2-7
CDR3 DNA: TGCGCCAGCAGCGACCACGTGAAGGCTTCCTACGAGCAGTACTTC
CDR3 protein: CASSDHVKASYEQYF